This T cell receptor beta chain is drawn from a study of blood T cell repertoires in COVID-19. Study in general: Nucleic acid was either cDNA or gDNA, and it came from T cells, B-cell-depleted T cells, or PBMCs.

The germline V and J ends were trimmed by 0 bases and 4 bases, with 9 bases remaining between them. The CDR3 sequence is 14 residues long. Germline CDR1 reads SGHNT; CDR2 reads YENEEA. In the original processing: How many nucleated cells were present was estimated from reference gene primer amplification. The data were produced by immunoSEQ multiplex PCR, yet TCRdb's version contains in-frame clones alone and is incomplete. Clone size and the V and J calls come from that table; the DNA yielded D and trimming. This sample has approximately 66,000 clones; roughly 80% occur once, and the top ten carry around 20%. This clone was recorded a few times.

This chain joins TRBV11-3 and TRBJ1-2; D is unresolved. The clonotype was recovered from a man between 60 and 70 years old with acute or convalescent COVID-19. Sequenced sample: peripheral blood. This CDR3 is CASSLDLPFYGYTF. The DNA for the CDR3 is TGTGCCAGCAGCTTAGATCTCCCGTTCTATGGCTACACCTTC.